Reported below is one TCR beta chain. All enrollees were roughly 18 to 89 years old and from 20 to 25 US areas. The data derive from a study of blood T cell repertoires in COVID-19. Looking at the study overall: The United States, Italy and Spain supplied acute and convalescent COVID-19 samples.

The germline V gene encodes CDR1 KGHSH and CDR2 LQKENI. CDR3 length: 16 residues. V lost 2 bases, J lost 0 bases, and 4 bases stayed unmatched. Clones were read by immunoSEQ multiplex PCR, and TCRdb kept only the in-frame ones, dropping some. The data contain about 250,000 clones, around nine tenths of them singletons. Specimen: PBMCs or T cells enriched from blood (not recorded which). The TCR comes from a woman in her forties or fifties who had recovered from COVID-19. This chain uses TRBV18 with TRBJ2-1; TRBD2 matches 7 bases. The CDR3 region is CASSPGAGISYNEQFF. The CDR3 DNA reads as TGTGCCAGCTCACCAGGAGCGGGAATCTCCTACAATGAGCAGTTCTTC.